One and the same sample provided the 9 T cell receptor beta chains below, sequenced in a study of cytomegalovirus exposure and HLA in healthy donors. 60 Vbeta and 13 Jbeta primers were used in PCR. Only in-frame clones appear in the TCRdb table, and some are missing; sequencing was by immunoSEQ multiplex PCR. The data show under 250,000 clones, roughly 85% seen once. Sequenced input: PBMCs. All receptors derive from a girl aged 2-9 years in good health and CMV-seronegative.

In its sample, this clone was seen a few times. The rearrangement joins TRBV9 to TRBJ1-2; D not resolved. The CDR3 covers 12 residues. The V gene lost 3 bases and the J gene lost 4 bases, with 7 bases spanning the gap. Germline-derived CDR1 and CDR2 are SGDLS and YYNGEE. CDR3: CASSAQSYGYTF. The CDR3 region has the DNA TGTGCCAGCAGCGCCCAGTCCTATGGCTACACCTTC.

The V gene is TRBV12-5, the J gene TRBJ2-4; D gene ambiguous. CDR3 length: 15 residues. Germline V CDR1 and CDR2: LGHNT, FRNRAP. V was trimmed by 1 base and J by 0 bases, leaving 7 bases between them. CDR3 protein: CASGLGTEAKNIQYF. The CDR3 DNA is TGTGCTAGTGGTTTGGGTACAGAAGCCAAAAACATTCAGTACTTC.

The chain recombines TRBV5-6 with TRBJ2-7; the D is unclear. V lost 0 bases and J lost 7, with 5 bases in between. The CDR3 totals 11 residues. Germline CDR1 is SGHDT and CDR2 is YYEEEE. CDR3 amino acids: CASSLAVEQYF. DNA of the CDR3: TGTGCCAGCAGCTTGGCCGTGGAGCAGTACTTC.

V gene TRBV4-1 combines with J gene TRBJ1-4; no clear D. Germline V gene data show CDR1 as MGHRA and CDR2 as YSYEKL. This CDR3 spans 16 amino acids. V lost 0 bases and J 2 bases, leaving 10 bases between the germline ends. The CDR3 protein is CASSQDNRFTNEKLFF. The CDR3, as DNA: TGCGCCAGCAGCCAAGATAACCGGTTTACTAATGAAAAACTGTTTTTT.

The V gene is TRBV6-5, the J gene TRBJ1-5; 8 bases map to TRBD1. Germline V gene lookup returns CDR1 MNHEY and CDR2 SVGAGI. This CDR3 region has 15 residues. Trimming cost V 6 bases and J 4 bases; bases outside gene matches: 8. CDR3 in amino acids: CASRGDRRPNQPQHF. In DNA form, the CDR3 reads TGTGCCAGCAGAGGGGACAGGAGGCCTAATCAGCCCCAGCATTTT.

Written as DNA, the CDR3 is TGTGCCAGCAGCTTAGCTAGCGGGAGGCGAGAGACCCAGTACTTC. The encoded protein is CASSLASGRRETQYF. The rearrangement joins TRBV7-9 to TRBJ2-5, with TRBD2 matching over 10 bases. V gave up 0 bases and J gave up 4 bases; unmatched junction bases: 2. Germline values: CDR1 SEHNR, CDR2 FQNEAQ (reference sequence). The CDR3 spans 15 residues.

The chain links TRBV29-1 to TRBJ1-2; 9 bases fit TRBD1. V dropped 7 bases and J dropped 8; count of bases not matched to a gene: 11. In germline, CDR1 is SQVTM, CDR2 ANQGSEA. This CDR3 spans 13 amino acids. CDR3 DNA: TGCAGCGCCGAGGACAGGGGATTGGGGGGCTACACCTTC. It yields the protein CSAEDRGLGGYTF.

The V gene is TRBV19, the J gene TRBJ1-2, with D possibly matching TRBD1 (6 bases). This CDR3 spans 17 amino acids. With 6 bases removed from V and 2 bases from J, the gap between germline ends came to 22 bases. Germline V gene data show CDR1 as LNHDA and CDR2 as SQIVND (reference sequence). CDR3 protein: CASRRGGANLRNYGYTF. The DNA for the CDR3 is TGTGCCAGTAGACGAGGGGGGGCTAACCTCCGAAACTATGGCTACACCTTC.

J is TRBJ2-5 and V is TRBV4-1; TRBD2 agrees at 12 bases. V lost 7 bases and J lost 2; bases outside the gene matches: 2. This CDR3 has 14 residues. The germline V gene has CDR1 MGHRA and CDR2 YSYEKL. CDR3 amino acids: CASTLAGGQETQYF. DNA of the CDR3: TGCGCCAGCACCCTAGCGGGAGGGCAAGAGACCCAGTACTTC.